This entry concerns a single T cell receptor beta chain. Antigen: not known. The sample carries other DNA sequences with the same CDR3. This sample stems from a study of shared clonotypes between healthy human individuals. Study observations and caveats: Collection of samples was limited to blood; tissue repertoires likely differ. Large depth notwithstanding, sorted-subset sequencing proved incomplete by rarefaction. The four-donor shared clonotypes exceeded non-shared clonotypes in generation probability, with non-shared ones scoring lower.

The assay was immunoSEQ multiplex PCR, and TCRdb's table has in-frame clones only and misses some. The sample records millions of clones, 90% to 95% being singletons. V was cut by 3 bases and J by 5 bases, with 7 bases left in between. Looked up from germline, CDR1 is MNHNS and CDR2 is SASEGT. The CDR3 extends over 12 amino acids. Sequencing was performed on naive CD4+ T cells sorted from blood. As for subset: CD45RA+ positively selected. This rearrangement joins TRBV6-1 to TRBJ2-5; D is unresolved. The clonotype was recovered from a man aged 18 to 29 in good health. DNA for the CDR3: TGTGCCAGCAGTGAGGGTGGCGAGACCCAGTACTTC. It translates to CASSEGGETQYF.